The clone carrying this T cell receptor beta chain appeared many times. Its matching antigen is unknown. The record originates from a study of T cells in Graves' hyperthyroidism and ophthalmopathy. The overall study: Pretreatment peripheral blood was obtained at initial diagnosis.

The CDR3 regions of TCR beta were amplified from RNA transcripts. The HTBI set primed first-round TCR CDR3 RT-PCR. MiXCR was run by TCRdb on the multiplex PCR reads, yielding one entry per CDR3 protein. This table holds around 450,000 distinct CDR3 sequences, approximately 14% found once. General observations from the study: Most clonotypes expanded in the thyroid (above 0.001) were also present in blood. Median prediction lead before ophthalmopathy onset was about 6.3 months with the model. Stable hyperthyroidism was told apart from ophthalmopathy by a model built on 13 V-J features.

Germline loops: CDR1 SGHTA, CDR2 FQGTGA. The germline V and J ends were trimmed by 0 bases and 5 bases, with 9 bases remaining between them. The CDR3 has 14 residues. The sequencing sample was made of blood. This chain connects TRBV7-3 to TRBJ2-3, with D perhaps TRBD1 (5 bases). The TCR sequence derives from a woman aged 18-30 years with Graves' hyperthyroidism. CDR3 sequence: CASSLTQGGDTQYF. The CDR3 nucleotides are TGTGCCAGCAGCTTAACCCAGGGTGGAGATACGCAGTATTTT.